This passage covers 28 T cell receptor beta chains from one sample sequenced in a study of blood T cell repertoires in COVID-19. Libraries were prepared by immunoSEQ multiplex PCR; TCRdb keeps only in-frame clonotypes and omits some of them. The sample consists of 130,000 to 150,000 clones, more than 60% of them appearing once. The material sequenced was peripheral blood. Receptors were obtained from an older man with acute or convalescent COVID-19.

This clone has a handful of counts. In DNA, the CDR3 is TGTGCCAGCAGTTACTCCGGCGGGGGGTTCACAGATACGCAGTATTTT. Its translation is CASSYSGGGFTDTQYF. The V call is TRBV6-5, the J call TRBJ2-3, with TRBD2 identical over 8 bases. V lost 0 bases to trimming and J lost 2 bases; unmatched junction nucleotides: 4. Germline CDR1 and CDR2: MNHEY and SVGAGI. The CDR3 spans 16 residues.

This sequence joins TRBV10-3 and TRBJ1-1; D uncertain. This CDR3 region has 13 residues. From germline, CDR1 is ENHRY and CDR2 SYGVKD. The germline V and J ends were trimmed by 0 bases and 5 bases, with 7 bases remaining between them. CDR3 amino acids: CAISESRRTEAFF. In nucleotides, the CDR3 is TGTGCCATCAGTGAGTCGAGGCGGACTGAAGCTTTCTTT.

The V gene is TRBV11-3, the J gene TRBJ2-7; D perhaps matches TRBD2 (6 bases). CDR3 length equals 13 residues. V dropped 1 base and J dropped 6 bases, with 10 bases sitting between them. Germline V gene data show CDR1 as SGHNT and CDR2 as YENEEA. The CDR3 loop is CASSLVRGGEQYF. The CDR3 DNA reads TGTGCCAGCAGCTTAGTGAGGGGAGGCGAGCAGTACTTC.

This clone was detected a few times. The chain links TRBV27 to TRBJ2-1; 8 bases are shared with TRBD1. The germline V gene has CDR1 MNHEY and CDR2 SMNVEV (reference sequence). The CDR3 spans 18 residues. V shed 5 bases and J 6 bases; nucleotides not matched to a gene: 18. The DNA of the CDR3 is TGTGCCAGCAGTGTGACAGGGGCTAGGAGCCTAATGGGCAATGAGCAGTTCTTC. Translated: CASSVTGARSLMGNEQFF.

The rearrangement uses TRBV2 and TRBJ2-2; 14 nucleotides align to TRBD2. The V and J ends lost 5 bases and 1 base, in that order; junction bases with no gene match: 3. This CDR3 contains 17 residues. Germline-derived CDR1 and CDR2 are SNHLY and FYNNEI. CDR3 protein: CASSRLAGGQNTGELFF. CDR3 in DNA: TGTGCCAGCAGTCGACTAGCGGGGGGGCAGAACACCGGGGAGCTGTTTTTT.

The chain links TRBV27 to TRBJ1-1; D not certain. Germline CDR1 reads MNHEY; CDR2 reads SMNVEV (reference sequence). The CDR3 is 13 amino acids. V lost 5 bases and J 1 base, leaving 8 bases between the germline ends. CDR3 in amino acids: CASSTLRNTEAFF. The DNA of the CDR3 is TGTGCCAGCAGTACCCTAAGGAACACTGAAGCTTTCTTT.

V usage is TRBV25-1 and J usage is TRBJ2-2; TRBD1 aligns across 7 bases. CDR3 length: 15 residues. Germline V gives CDR1 MGHDK, CDR2 SYGVNS. The ends lost 7 bases at V and 1 base at J; junction bases unmatched: 6. CDR3 residues: CASTFRTGNTGELFF. CDR3 in DNA: TGTGCCAGCACCTTCAGGACAGGGAACACCGGGGAGCTGTTTTTT.

The rearrangement joins TRBV3-1 (or the pseudogene TRBV3-2) to TRBJ1-6, with 8 bases matching TRBD1. The germline V gene encodes CDR1 LGHDT and CDR2 YNNKEL (reference sequence). The CDR3 is 15 residues long. With V trimmed by 3 bases and J by 4 bases, 2 bases remained unmatched. The CDR3 DNA sequence: TGTGCCAGCAGCCAGAGGGACAGGTATAATTCACCCCTCCACTTT. Protein: CASSQRDRYNSPLHF.

This chain uses TRBV7-2 with TRBJ2-1; tentatively, D is TRBD2 (6 bases). The CDR3 extends over 15 amino acids. V was clipped by 1 base and J by 3 bases, with 10 bases between them. The germline V gene encodes CDR1 SGHTA and CDR2 FQGNSA. The CDR3, as DNA: TGTGCCAGCAGCTTAGTGGCGGGGCACTACAATGAGCAGTTCTTC. As protein: CASSLVAGHYNEQFF.

The rearrangement joins TRBV7-3 to TRBJ1-1, with TRBD1 matching over 9 bases. CDR3 length: 13 residues. Germline CDR1 reads SGHTA; CDR2 reads FQGTGA. The trim removed 2 bases at V and 5 bases at J, leaving 0 bases unmatched. DNA for the CDR3: TGTGCCAGCAGCTTAGACAGGGGGACTGAAGCTTTCTTT. Its translation: CASSLDRGTEAFF.

The rearrangement links TRBV12-3 or TRBV12-4 to TRBJ2-3; 16 bases are a match to TRBD2. The CDR3 totals 13 residues. V was clipped by 7 bases and J by 11 bases; unmatched bases: 3. For the CDR3, the DNA is TGTGCCAGCACCGGGACTAGCGGGGGGGTGCAGTATTTT. Translated: CASTGTSGGVQYF.

This clone was observed a handful of times. The chain carries TRBV18 and TRBJ1-1; D is ambiguous. CDR3 length equals 15 residues. Germline CDR1 reads KGHSH; CDR2 reads LQKENI. Trimming removed 6 bases from V and 4 bases from J, with 18 bases in between. The CDR3 sequence: CASSPISGPVTEAFF. In DNA form, the CDR3 reads TGTGCCAGCTCGCCAATCTCAGGTCCGGTCACTGAAGCTTTCTTT.

The chain uses TRBV7-2 and TRBJ2-6; unclear D gene. The CDR3 loop spans 16 amino acids. V lost 1 base and J lost 0, with 7 bases in between. CDR1 and CDR2 from the germline V gene are SGHTA and FQGNSA. In DNA form, the CDR3 reads TGTGCCAGCAGCTTAGTCCCAATCTCTGGGGCCAACGTCCTGACTTTC. It specifies CASSLVPISGANVLTF.

This chain links TRBV9 with TRBJ2-3; 12 nucleotides agree with TRBD1. Trimming removed 0 bases from V and 4 bases from J; junction bases left unmatched: 3. CDR3 length: 16 residues. Germline values: CDR1 SGDLS, CDR2 YYNGEE. DNA for the CDR3: TGTGCCAGCAGCGTAGTGGGACAGGGGGCTGCAGATACGCAGTATTTT. It yields the protein CASSVVGQGAADTQYF.

This chain connects TRBV6-5 to TRBJ1-2; TRBD1 matches at 8 bases. V shed 6 bases, J shed 6 bases, and the junction held 6 bases outside the gene matches. CDR1 is MNHEY and CDR2 is SVGAGI in the germline V gene. This CDR3 spans 13 amino acids. Written as DNA, the CDR3 is TGTGCCAGCAGACCAGAACAGGGGGATGGCTACACCTTC. This sequence encodes CASRPEQGDGYTF.

This clone appeared a few times. V and J are TRBV7-6 and TRBJ1-2; 8 positions agree with TRBD1. CDR1 SGHVS and CDR2 FNYEAQ come from the germline V gene. The CDR3 is 16 amino acids. Trimming cost V 1 base and J 3 bases; bases outside gene matches: 7. The CDR3 DNA reads as TGTGCCAGCAGCTTAGGAGGACAGGGAATAGACTATGGCTACACCTTC. It is translated as CASSLGGQGIDYGYTF.

This chain uses TRBV6-4 with TRBJ2-1; the match to TRBD2 covers 11 bases. This CDR3 is 16 amino acids long. V lost 3 bases to trimming and J lost 2 bases; unmatched junction nucleotides: 3. Germline CDR1 is MRHNA and CDR2 is SNTAGT. Here the CDR3 DNA reads TGTGCCAGCAGTGAACAGACTAGCGGGGCCTACAATGAGCAGTTCTTC. Its translation: CASSEQTSGAYNEQFF.

Only one count was recorded for this clone. Other DNA sequences within the sample encode an identical CDR3. This chain connects TRBV7-2 to TRBJ2-7, with unresolved D. The CDR3 extends over 12 amino acids. Trimming left V 6 bases short and J 0 bases short, with 6 bases between. Germline V gene lookup returns CDR1 SGHTA and CDR2 FQGNSA. As DNA, the CDR3 is TGTGCCAGCAGTTCTAGCTCCTACGAGCAGTACTTC. Translating it yields CASSSSSYEQYF.

The rearrangement joins TRBV4-1 to TRBJ2-5; 11 bases agree with TRBD2. This CDR3 has 17 amino acids. CDR1 MGHRA and CDR2 YSYEKL come from the germline V gene. The ends lost 3 bases at V and 2 bases at J; junction bases unmatched: 8. DNA of the CDR3: TGCGCCAGCAGCCACCAGATTAGCGGGGGGGGTCAAGAGACCCAGTACTTC. It is translated as CASSHQISGGGQETQYF.

The rearrangement links TRBV9 to TRBJ2-3; 10 nucleotides align to TRBD2. The junction had 16 bases not matched to a gene; V was cut back by 0 bases and J by 0 bases. Germline V CDR1 and CDR2: SGDLS, YYNGEE. The CDR3 length is 21 residues. CDR3 coding DNA: TGTGCCAGCAGCGTAGCTTTGGCTAGCGGGGGATTAACATTCAGCACAGATACGCAGTATTTT. As protein: CASSVALASGGLTFSTDTQYF.

This chain connects TRBV5-5 to TRBJ1-2; unclear D gene. The V end lost 0 bases, the J end lost 7 bases, and 16 bases lay between the germline ends. The CDR3 totals 15 residues. In germline, CDR1 is SGHKS, CDR2 YYEKEE (reference sequence). In DNA, the CDR3 is TGTGCCAGCAGCTTGGCCTCCGACATGCTTCTTGGCTACACCTTC. It codes for CASSLASDMLLGYTF.

A few counts support this clone. The chain recombines TRBV5-5 with TRBJ2-7; 10 bases are shared with TRBD1. The CDR3 contains 15 residues. V shed 4 bases and J 7 bases; nucleotides not matched to a gene: 11. Germline V gene data show CDR1 as SGHKS and CDR2 as YYEKEE (reference sequence). CDR3 residues: CASSAMTGGFWEQYF. DNA for the CDR3: TGTGCCAGCAGCGCCATGACAGGGGGCTTCTGGGAGCAGTACTTC.

This rearrangement joins TRBV7-2 to TRBJ1-2, with TRBD1 matching over 8 bases. Germline loops: CDR1 SGHTA, CDR2 FQGNSA. The length of the CDR3 is 16 residues. The V gene end was trimmed by 6 bases and the J gene end by 3 bases; junction bases not matched to a gene: 12. CDR3 bases: TGTGCCAGCAGTAACCGACAGGGGACCCCGCACTATGGCTACACCTTC. Translating it yields CASSNRQGTPHYGYTF.

V and J are TRBV27 and TRBJ1-4, with D perhaps matching TRBD1 (6 bases). The CDR3 loop spans 15 amino acids. V lost 6 bases to trimming and J lost 10 bases, with 21 bases between them. Germline lookup yields CDR1 MNHEY and CDR2 SMNVEV (reference sequence). This CDR3 reads CASRNFGGRWGKLFF. In nucleotides, the CDR3 is TGTGCCAGCAGAAATTTCGGGGGGCGATGGGGAAAACTGTTTTTT.

This chain joins TRBV10-1 and TRBJ2-7; no firm D call. The V gene's germline CDR1 is WNHNN and CDR2 SYGVQD (reference sequence). V gave up 7 bases and J gave up 1 base, with 14 bases separating them. This CDR3 is built from 14 residues. CDR3 nucleotides: TGCGCCAGCATTAACAAACAGCATTCCTACGAGCAGTACTTC. Translation: CASINKQHSYEQYF.

The CDR3 DNA follows: TGTGCCAGCAGCCAGTCGTTCACCGGGGAGCTGTTTTTT. Amino acid sequence: CASSQSFTGELFF. The chain carries TRBV7-9 and TRBJ2-2, with D unclear. V gave up 5 bases and J gave up 4 bases, with 8 bases separating them. The CDR3 runs to 13 residues. Germline V gene data show CDR1 as SEHNR and CDR2 as FQNEAQ (reference sequence). The full variable domain, its missing parts supplied by reference TRBV7-9 and TRBJ2-2, is DTGVSQNPRHKITKRGQNVTFRCDPISEHNRLYWYRQTLGQGPEFLTYFQNEAQLEKSRLLSDRFSAERPKGSFSTLEIQRTEQGDSAMYLCASSQSFTGELFFGEGSRLTVL.

The rearrangement joins TRBV7-3 to TRBJ2-3; D may be TRBD2 (7 bases). The ends were cut back, 5 bases at V and 2 bases at J, with 14 bases in the middle. CDR3 length: 15 residues. Germline V gives CDR1 SGHTA, CDR2 FQGTGA. The CDR3 loop reads CASSPRGGTTDTQYF. Written as DNA, the CDR3 is TGTGCCAGCAGCCCCAGGGGAGGGACCACAGATACGCAGTATTTT.

This chain joins TRBV18 and TRBJ1-6; D is perhaps TRBD1 (6 bases). The V gene lost 5 bases and the J gene lost 9 bases, with 14 bases spanning the gap. CDR1 and CDR2 (germline): KGHSH, LQKENI. The CDR3 sequence is 14 residues long. The CDR3 DNA reads as TGTGCCAGCTCATCTACAGGGTACAGTTCACCCCTCCACTTT. As protein: CASSSTGYSSPLHF.